These 10 T cell receptor beta chains share one sample of origin, sequenced in a study of cytomegalovirus exposure and HLA in healthy donors. The PCR had 60 Vbeta and 13 Jbeta primers. The assay was immunoSEQ multiplex PCR, and TCRdb's table has in-frame clones only and misses some. The top ten clones hold 3% to 4% of a sample with about 190,000 clones, more than 65% of them seen once. The sequenced material came from PBMCs. The receptors were sampled from a man between 50 and 59 years old in good health and CMV-seronegative.

This clone was seen only a few times. This chain links TRBV2 with TRBJ1-4; 7 nucleotides agree with TRBD1. The V and J ends lost 8 bases and 3 bases, in that order; junction bases with no gene match: 3. Germline loops: CDR1 SNHLY, CDR2 FYNNEI. The CDR3 runs 13 residues. The CDR3 bases are TGTGCCAGCTACAGGGGAGCTAATGAAAAACTGTTTTTT. Translating it yields CASYRGANEKLFF.

This chain connects TRBV10-2 to TRBJ1-4; D uncertain. The germline V and J ends were trimmed by 8 bases and 7 bases, with 14 bases remaining between them. Germline lookup yields CDR1 WSHSY and CDR2 SAAADI. This CDR3 comprises 13 residues. In DNA form, the CDR3 reads TGCGCCAGCTCGGCGGGGAGGAGTGAAAAACTGTTTTTT. As protein: CASSAGRSEKLFF.

This chain connects TRBV4-2 to TRBJ2-6; D not resolved. The CDR3 spans 16 residues. V shed 1 base and J shed 0 bases, with 7 bases lying between them. In germline, CDR1 is LGHNA, CDR2 YNFKEQ. The CDR3 spells CASSQGPGSGANVLTF. CDR3 bases: TGTGCCAGCAGCCAAGGCCCGGGCTCTGGGGCCAACGTCCTGACTTTC.

V is TRBV10-3 and J is TRBJ2-2; 10 bases agree with TRBD1. This CDR3 comprises 13 residues. Losses at the gene ends were 11 bases for V and 8 bases for J; bases not matched to a gene: 8. Germline assignment: CDR1 ENHRY and CDR2 SYGVKD. The CDR3 nucleotides read TGTGCCGCCGGGACAGGGGTGTCTGGGGAGCTGTTTTTT. It specifies CAAGTGVSGELFF.

On this clone itself: Other DNA sequences from this sample encode an identical CDR3 as well. The chain carries TRBV2 and TRBJ1-2; TRBD1 might be the D (5 bases). From germline, CDR1 is SNHLY and CDR2 FYNNEI. Trimming took 5 bases from V and 1 from J, leaving 8 bases between them. CDR3 length equals 13 residues. The CDR3 bases are TGTGCCAGCAGTCGAGACAGTAACTATGGCTACACCTTC. Its protein is CASSRDSNYGYTF.

This chain uses TRBV5-6 with TRBJ2-5; 12 bases line up with TRBD2. V lost 2 bases, J lost 5 bases, and 7 bases stayed unmatched. This CDR3 has 16 residues. From germline, CDR1 is SGHDT and CDR2 YYEEEE. The chain's CDR3 is CASSLRLAGGLETQYF. The CDR3 DNA sequence: TGTGCCAGCAGCTTAAGGCTAGCGGGGGGGCTGGAGACCCAGTACTTC.

The chain uses TRBV6-5 and TRBJ2-5; 8 nucleotides align to TRBD2. Germline trimming cut 7 bases from V and 2 bases from J; bases unmatched to any gene: 3. Germline CDR1 reads MNHEY; CDR2 reads SVGAGI. The length of the CDR3 is 13 residues. The CDR3 coding sequence is TGTGCCAGCACCCGGGGGGGGCAAGAGACCCAGTACTTC. Translating gives CASTRGGQETQYF.

The rearrangement links TRBV28 to TRBJ1-4, with D unclear. Trimming removed 6 bases at V and 8 bases at J, with 22 bases between. Germline CDR1 reads MDHEN; CDR2 reads SYDVKM. The CDR3 totals 16 residues. The CDR3 DNA is TGTGCCAGCAGCCCCTCCACGGCTAGGAGTGGCGAAAAACTGTTTTTT. As protein: CASSPSTARSGEKLFF.

The chain employs TRBV6-5 and TRBJ1-6; D is ambiguous. There are 16 residues in the CDR3. Deletions cut 2 bases from V and 7 bases from J, with 15 bases between. CDR1 is MNHEY and CDR2 is SVGAGI in the germline V gene. CDR3 sequence (DNA): TGTGCCAGCAGTTACGGTCAGAATATAATGAATTCACCCCTCCACTTT. Residues: CASSYGQNIMNSPLHF.

The chain employs TRBV19 and TRBJ2-1; a possible D gene is TRBD2 (5 bases). CDR1 is LNHDA and CDR2 is SQIVND in the germline V gene (reference sequence). V was shortened by 9 bases and J by 2 bases, with 11 bases between the two germline ends. This CDR3 is built from 13 residues. The chain's CDR3 is CASCPGAYNEQFF. The CDR3 region has the DNA TGTGCCAGCTGTCCCGGGGCCTACAATGAGCAGTTCTTC.